These 18 T cell receptor delta chains originate from one sample sequenced in a study of gamma delta lymphoproliferative disorders and STAT genes. PBMCs from patients and controls supplied the genomic DNA for sequencing. TCRdb called clones anew from the multiplex PCR reads with CATT. The sample holds 550 to 800 delta-chain clones, around 1.5% seen once. The specimen was blood. The receptor set was obtained from a human donor in good health.

This clone came up a few times. For the CDR3, the DNA is TGTGCCTGTGACAGGCCCTTTGGGGGATACGCGAAGAATACCGATAAACTCATCTTT. Translation gives CACDRPFGGYAKNTDKLIF. The chain combines TRDV2 with TRDJ1; 11 nucleotides match TRDD3. Germline V gene sequence: CDR1 GEAIGNYY, CDR2 EKD. The CDR3 length is 19 residues. Losses at the gene ends were 2 bases for V and 2 bases for J; bases not matched to a gene: 15.

With respect to this clone: A read error is likely here: a far larger clone is one base away. The same CDR3 can be traced to other DNA sequences in this sample. The genes are TRDV2 and TRDJ3, with TRDD3 identical over 11 bases. V dropped 0 bases and J dropped 1; count of bases not matched to a gene: 19. Per the germline V gene, CDR1 is GEAIGNYY and CDR2 is EKD. This CDR3 comprises 24 residues. CDR3 coding DNA: TGTGCCTGTGACACCGTGGCTCAGGCGGCTGGGGGATACAGGGTATCCTGGGACACCCGACAGATGTTTTTC. It translates to CACDTVAQAAGGYRVSWDTRQMFF.

This clone was seen more than once but under ten times. TCRdb's protein, taken from a much larger clone, differs from this DNA's translation at residue 5, likely owing to a read error; the protein displayed comes from the DNA. This sequence joins TRDV2 and TRDJ1, with D possibly matching TRDD3 (5 bases). This CDR3 contains 15 residues. V lost 2 bases and J lost 0, with 12 bases in between. Germline CDR1 reads GEAIGNYY; CDR2 reads EKD. CDR3 loop: CACDIVGEYTDKLIF. In DNA form, the CDR3 reads TGTGCCTGTGACATCGTCGGGGAGTACACCGATAAACTCATCTTT.

This clone came up a few times. Given a far larger clone just one base away, this is likely a sequencing read error. The genes are TRDV2 and TRDJ1, with D perhaps TRDD3 (5 bases). The V gene's germline CDR1 is GEAIGNYY and CDR2 EKD. This CDR3 is built from 16 residues. Trimming left V 3 bases short and J 0 bases short, with 16 bases between. For the CDR3, the DNA is TGTGCCTGTGACTTCGTGGGGAGCACAGACACCGATAAACTCATCTTT. This gives the protein CACDFVGSTDTDKLIF.

This clone was counted a few times. This DNA translates differently at residue 5 from the TCRdb protein, which is that of a much larger clone; a read error is likely, and the protein shown is the DNA's own translation. This sequence joins TRDV2 and TRDJ1, with 12 nucleotides matching TRDD3. V shed 3 bases and J 4 bases; nucleotides not matched to a gene: 14. The CDR3 has 18 residues. Germline V gives CDR1 GEAIGNYY, CDR2 EKD. The DNA of the CDR3 is TGTGCCTGTGACTCTCTCAGTACTGGGGGATACTTGGGCGATAAACTCATCTTT. It codes for CACDSLSTGGYLGDKLIF.

Remarks on this clone: Since a far larger clone is one base different, this is likely a read error. Other DNA sequences from this sample encode an identical CDR3 as well. The chain uses TRDV1 and TRDJ1; 8 bases agree with TRDD3. This CDR3 has 18 amino acids. The germline V gene encodes CDR1 TSWWSYY and CDR2 QGS. The CDR3 DNA reads as TGTGCTCTTGGGGAGCCGAGGGGGATAGTTCCGTACACCGATAAGCTCATCTTT. As protein: CALGEPRGIVPYTDKLIF.

This clone was seen more than once but under ten times. TCRdb's entry gives the protein of a much larger clone, which mismatches this DNA's translation at residue 6, likely from a read error; the protein reported here is translated from the DNA. V gene TRDV2 combines with J gene TRDJ1, with a possible D match to TRDD3 (5 bases). The CDR3 loop spans 15 amino acids. Looked up from germline, CDR1 is GEAIGNYY and CDR2 is EKD. Trimming took 0 bases from V and 0 from J, leaving 10 bases between them. This CDR3 is CACDTAGEYTDKLIF. The CDR3, as DNA: TGTGCCTGTGACACCGCCGGGGAGTACACCGATAAACTCATCTTT.

About this clone: Since a far larger clone is one base different, this is likely a read error. This chain joins TRDV2 and TRDJ1; TRDD3 matches 13 bases. V shed 4 bases, J shed 2 bases, and the junction held 15 bases outside the gene matches. This CDR3 comprises 19 residues. CDR1 and CDR2 (germline): GEAIGNYY, EKD. The CDR3 bases are TGTGCCTGTGATATAGTTACTGGGGGATACGCGGAGAATACCGATAAACTCATCTTT. This encodes CACDIVTGGYAENTDKLIF.

Only a few counts were recorded for this clone. A far larger clone is a single base away, which makes a read error likely. The identical CDR3 is also encoded by other nucleotide sequences in the sample. The rearrangement joins TRDV2 to TRDJ1; possible D gene TRDD3, 6 bases. There are 19 residues in the CDR3. CDR1 GEAIGNYY and CDR2 EKD come from the germline V gene. V was clipped by 4 bases and J by 0 bases, with 26 bases between them. The CDR3 DNA reads as TGTGCCTGTGATACGGTAGGGGAAACTGGGAGAACTTACACCGATAAACTCATCTTT. The encoded protein is CACDTVGETGRTYTDKLIF.

This clone has only a few counts. J gene TRDJ1 was identified, but the V gene was not called; whether TRDD3, the table's D call, matches the DNA was not checked. This CDR3 spans 19 amino acids. The DNA of the CDR3 is TGTGCTCTTGGGGAACGGGGGGGGGGATATCCCCTTTACACCGATAAACTCATCTTT. Translating it yields CALGERGGGYPLYTDKLIF.

Comments on this clone: The translation of this DNA and the TCRdb protein of a much larger clone differ at residues 3 and 16, probably owing to a read error; the protein shown here is translated from the DNA. The V call is TRDV1, the J call TRDJ3; the D call may be TRDD2 or TRDD3 (9 bases each). This CDR3 is 26 amino acids long. Per germline, CDR1 TSWWSYY and CDR2 QGS. CDR3 loop: CAFGGRPSYQDLLWGMLDWDTRQMFF. Written as DNA, the CDR3 is TGTGCTTTTGGGGGCCGGCCTTCCTACCAAGACCTCCTCTGGGGGATGCTAGATTGGGACACCCGACAGATGTTTTTC.

This clone is categorized as hyperexpanded. Other DNA sequences from this sample encode an identical CDR3 as well. This chain uses TRDV1 with TRDJ3; 11 bases align to TRDD3. Unmatched junction bases numbered 30, after V lost 4 bases and J lost 4 bases. This CDR3 is 26 amino acids long. Germline V lookup: CDR1 TSWWSYY, CDR2 QGS. The CDR3: CALGGRPSYQDLLWGILDWDTRQMFF. As DNA, the CDR3 is TGTGCTCTTGGGGGCCGGCCTTCCTACCAAGACCTCCTCTGGGGGATACTAGATTGGGACACCCGACAGATGTTTTTC.

This clone was recorded a few times. It differs at one base from a far larger clone, so likely a read error. Written as DNA, the CDR3 is TGTGCCTGTGACATCGTGGGGGATAGCAGTATTGATAAACTCATCTTT. The encoded protein is CACDIVGDSSIDKLIF. The rearrangement links TRDV2 to TRDJ1; 9 bases fit TRDD3. V trimming: 2 bases; J trimming: 5 bases; junction bases outside the gene matches: 11. The length of the CDR3 is 16 residues. CDR1 GEAIGNYY and CDR2 EKD come from the germline V gene.

A note on this clone: Translating this DNA gives a protein that differs at residue 8 from the TCRdb one, which belongs to a much larger clone; a read error is likely, and the protein shown is this translation. This sequence joins TRDV2 and TRDJ1, with D perhaps TRDD1 or TRDD3 (5 bases each). Trimming stripped 2 bases from V and 5 bases from J, with 20 bases between. CDR3 length: 16 residues. The germline CDR1 and CDR2 sequences are GEAIGNYY and EKD. The CDR3: CACDIVGNSGIDKLIF. The CDR3 nucleotides are TGTGCCTGTGACATCGTGGGGAATAGCGGTATTGATAAACTCATCTTT.

As concerns this clone: With only one base between it and a far larger clone, this is likely a read error. Distinct nucleotide sequences in the sample also encode this CDR3. The chain employs TRDV2 and TRDJ1, with 12 bases aligning to TRDD3. Per the germline V gene, CDR1 is GEAIGNYY and CDR2 is EKD. The CDR3 runs 20 residues. CDR3 nucleotide sequence: TGTGCCTGCGACACCGTCGGGCACGGGGATCCTGGGGGATACGCCGATAAACTCATCTTT. Translated: CACDTVGHGDPGGYADKLIF.

Of note for this clone: Translating this DNA gives a protein that differs at residue 15 from the TCRdb one, which belongs to a much larger clone; a read error is likely, and the protein shown is this translation. For the CDR3, the DNA is TGTGCCTGTGACGAGGTACTGGGGGATACTGGGCCCGATAAATTCATCTTT. The encoded protein is CACDEVLGDTGPDKFIF. The genes are TRDV2 and TRDJ1; 12 bases fit TRDD3. Per germline, CDR1 GEAIGNYY and CDR2 EKD. This CDR3 region has 17 residues.

As for this clone: The protein TCRdb gives is from a much larger clone and does not agree with this DNA's translation at residue 3, likely a read error; the protein shown here comes from the DNA. This chain links TRDV1 with TRDJ1, with a tentative D call TRDD3 (6 bases). This CDR3 spans 15 amino acids. Germline V CDR1 and CDR2: TSWWSYY, QGS. CDR3 DNA: TGTGCTCCTGGGGAACCCGTGGGGGACACCGATAAACTCATCTTT. As protein: CAPGEPVGDTDKLIF.

This clone is medium-sized in the sample. A far larger clone is only one base removed, so a read error is likely. The chain combines TRDV2 with TRDJ1; D unresolved. Germline lookup yields CDR1 GEAIGNYY and CDR2 EKD. V gave up 5 bases and J gave up 1 base, with 13 bases separating them. The CDR3 has 14 amino acids. CDR3 protein: CACVEVSITDKLIF. CDR3 in DNA: TGTGCCTGTGTGGAGGTTTCGATCACCGATAAACTCATCTTT.